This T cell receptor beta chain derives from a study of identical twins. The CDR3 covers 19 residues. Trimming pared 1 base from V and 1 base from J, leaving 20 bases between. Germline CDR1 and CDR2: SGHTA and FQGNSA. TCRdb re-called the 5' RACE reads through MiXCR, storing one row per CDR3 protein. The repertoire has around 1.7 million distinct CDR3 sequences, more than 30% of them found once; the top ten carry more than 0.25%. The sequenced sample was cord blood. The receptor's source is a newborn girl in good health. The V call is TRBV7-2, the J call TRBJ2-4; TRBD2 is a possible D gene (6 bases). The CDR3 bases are TGTGCCAGCAGCTTAGGGGGGTACGGGCGGGGTTTCGCCAAAAACATTCAGTACTTC. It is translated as CASSLGGYGRGFAKNIQYF.